A single sample is the source of the 17 T cell receptor beta chains below, sequenced in a study of blood T cell repertoires in COVID-19. Only in-frame clones appear in the TCRdb table, and some are missing; sequencing was by immunoSEQ multiplex PCR. The sample has roughly 410,000 clones, around 89% seen once. The material sequenced was peripheral blood. These receptors came from a woman between 35 and 50 years old with COVID-19, enrolled during active disease.

The J gene is TRBJ1-5, the V gene TRBV11-2; possibly TRBD1 for D (5 bases). The ends were cut back, 1 base at V and 7 bases at J, with 20 bases in the middle. Per the germline V gene, CDR1 is SGHAT and CDR2 is FQNNGV. This CDR3 has 17 amino acids. In nucleotides, the CDR3 is TGTGCCAGCAGCTTAGTTCGCAGGGATCAAGTATACCAGCCCCAGCATTTT. This translates into CASSLVRRDQVYQPQHF.

This clone was found once. The chain uses TRBV7-8 and TRBJ1-3; a weak D match, TRBD1 (5 bases). V was trimmed by 5 bases and J by 0 bases, leaving 11 bases between them. Germline V gives CDR1 SGHVS, CDR2 FQNEAQ. The length of the CDR3 is 15 residues. The CDR3 DNA follows: TGTGCCAGCAGCCTGGGACTGCTCTCTGGAAACACCATATATTTT. It is translated as CASSLGLLSGNTIYF.

CDR3 region: CASSSNPQGSGSGELFF. CDR3 DNA sequence: TGCGCCAGCAGCTCCAATCCACAGGGTTCGGGGTCCGGGGAGCTGTTTTTT. The chain has TRBV5-1 and TRBJ2-2; possibly TRBD1 for D (6 bases). The ends were cut back, 3 bases at V and 6 bases at J, with 21 bases in the middle. Germline assignment: CDR1 SGHRS and CDR2 YFSETQ. The CDR3 loop spans 17 amino acids. The full variable domain, with the rest looked up from reference TRBV5-1 and TRBJ2-2, is KAGVTQTPRYLIKTRGQQVTLSCSPISGHRSVSWYQQTPGQGLQFLFEYFSETQRNKGNFPGRFSGRQFSNSRSEMNVSTLELGDSALYLCASSSNPQGSGSGELFFGEGSRLTVL.

The chain carries TRBV7-9 and TRBJ2-1, with D uncertain. The V and J ends lost 4 bases and 4 bases respectively, with 17 bases between them. CDR3 length equals 16 residues. The germline gives CDR1 SEHNR, CDR2 FQNEAQ (reference sequence). CDR3 DNA: TGTGCCAGCAGCTCCTCCCGCACGCAGGAATACAATGAGCAGTTCTTC. This gives the protein CASSSSRTQEYNEQFF.

The chain recombines TRBV5-5 with TRBJ2-3; tentatively, D is TRBD2 (6 bases). Germline CDR1 and CDR2: SGHKS and YYEKEE (reference sequence). The V end was cut by 5 bases, the J end by 4 bases, with 14 bases between. This CDR3 region has 14 residues. As DNA, the CDR3 is TGTGCCAGCAGTTTTGCGCCGGGGGCAGATACGCAGTATTTT. This encodes CASSFAPGADTQYF.

The chain employs TRBV20-1 and TRBJ2-7, with 7 bases that match TRBD2. Germline CDR1 reads DFQATT; CDR2 reads SNEGSKA (reference sequence). V was pared by 3 bases and J by 6 bases, with 11 bases of the junction left unmatched. The CDR3 extends over 14 amino acids. The CDR3 region has the DNA TGCAGTGCTAGTCCTGGCGGGAGATCCGGCGAGCAGTACTTC. Protein product: CSASPGGRSGEQYF.

The rearrangement links TRBV4-3 to TRBJ1-2; no reliable D call. This CDR3 is built from 13 residues. Trimming shortened V by 0 bases and J by 4 bases, and 6 bases separated the two germline ends. Germline CDR1 reads LGHNA; CDR2 reads YSLEER. DNA of the CDR3: TGCGCCAGCAGCCAAGAATCCGGCTATGGCTACACCTTC. It yields the protein CASSQESGYGYTF.

The chain combines TRBV28 with TRBJ1-2, with 9 nucleotides matching TRBD1. The CDR3 runs to 15 residues. CDR1 and CDR2 from the germline V gene are MDHEN and SYDVKM. The ends lost 4 bases at V and 5 bases at J; junction bases unmatched: 8. CDR3 DNA sequence: TGTGCCAGCAGTTCTCGATCCGGGACAGGGTATGGCTACACCTTC. It encodes CASSSRSGTGYGYTF.

As concerns this clone: Other DNA sequences in this specimen translate into the identical CDR3. V usage is TRBV3-1 (or the pseudogene TRBV3-2) and J usage is TRBJ1-4; weak D call: TRBD1 (6 bases). This CDR3 comprises 15 residues. Between the trimmed V and J ends, which lost 3 bases and 8 bases, there was a span of 16 bases. Germline lookup yields CDR1 LGHDT and CDR2 YNNKEL (reference sequence). This CDR3 is CASSQVGGGEEKLFF. The DNA of the CDR3 is TGTGCCAGCAGCCAGGTAGGAGGGGGGGAAGAAAAACTGTTTTTT.

The chain uses TRBV7-3 and TRBJ1-2; D unresolved. CDR3 length: 13 residues. The germline V and J ends were trimmed by 5 bases and 7 bases, with 14 bases remaining between them. Germline values: CDR1 SGHTA, CDR2 FQGTGA. DNA for the CDR3: TGTGCCAGCAGCCCCGGAGGAAGGAGTGGCTACACCTTC. Translated: CASSPGGRSGYTF.

The CDR3 DNA follows: TGTGCCAGCAGTTTAACTCAGGGTGAAGCTTTCTTT. It yields the protein CASSLTQGEAFF. V and J are TRBV12-3 or TRBV12-4 and TRBJ1-1; perhaps TRBD1 as D (5 bases). This CDR3 contains 12 residues. V was cut by 2 bases and J by 7 bases, with 8 bases left in between.

This chain uses TRBV27 with TRBJ2-5; D is possibly TRBD1 (5 bases). Germline V gene data show CDR1 as MNHEY and CDR2 as SMNVEV (reference sequence). The CDR3 is 12 residues long. Trimming shortened V by 11 bases and J by 2 bases, and 12 bases separated the two germline ends. CDR3 region: CASGQLQETQYF. The DNA for the CDR3 is TGTGCCTCCGGACAATTACAAGAGACCCAGTACTTC.

The rearrangement uses TRBV2 and TRBJ1-6; TRBD1 is a possible D gene (5 bases). Germline V gives CDR1 SNHLY, CDR2 FYNNEI. CDR3 length: 15 residues. V was shortened by 6 bases and J by 9 bases, with 18 bases between the two germline ends. CDR3 sequence: CASSPGTPGGSPLHF. Here the CDR3 DNA reads TGTGCCAGCAGCCCCGGGACGCCCGGGGGTTCACCCCTCCACTTT.

The chain recombines TRBV2 with TRBJ1-2, with TRBD1 matching 10 bases. The CDR3 is 18 amino acids. The ends lost 5 bases at V and 7 bases at J; junction bases unmatched: 19. CDR1 and CDR2 from the germline V gene are SNHLY and FYNNEI. CDR3 DNA: TGTGCCAGCAGTCATACCCAGGGGACCGACAGGGGGCAAAGTGGCTACACCTTC. Protein product: CASSHTQGTDRGQSGYTF.

This clone was seen once. This chain uses TRBV6-5 with TRBJ2-2, with D tentatively TRBD1 (6 bases). The CDR3 contains 15 residues. Germline loops: CDR1 MNHEY, CDR2 SVGAGI. The V end lost 5 bases, the J end lost 1 base, and 11 bases lay between the germline ends. The CDR3 nucleotides read TGTGCCAGCAGTCCCCGAGGGGGGAACACCGGGGAGCTGTTTTTT. Its protein product is CASSPRGGNTGELFF.

The count of this clone is one. The sample holds other DNA sequences that translate to the same CDR3. The genes are TRBV7-9 and TRBJ2-1, with D maybe TRBD1 (6 bases). Trimming took 4 bases from V and 0 from J, leaving 10 bases between them. Germline loops: CDR1 SEHNR, CDR2 FQNEAQ (reference sequence). The CDR3 runs 15 residues. DNA of the CDR3: TGTGCCAGCAGCTCCGACAGGAGCTCCTACAATGAGCAGTTCTTC. Protein product: CASSSDRSSYNEQFF.

The chain joins TRBV3-1 (or the pseudogene TRBV3-2) to TRBJ1-6; maybe TRBD1 (5 bases). The CDR3 spans 16 residues. Trimming removed 0 bases at V and 7 bases at J, with 13 bases between. Looked up from germline, CDR1 is LGHDT and CDR2 is YNNKEL (reference sequence). The CDR3, as DNA: TGTGCCAGCAGCCAAGATGTTGGGGGGTGGAATTCACCCCTCCACTTT. Protein: CASSQDVGGWNSPLHF.